This T cell receptor beta chain was recorded in a study of blood T cells in healthy people across ages. Study-wide results and caveats: More naive CD4+ cells and higher diversity marked long-lived donors relative to aged donors.

The use of a sample-barcoded 5' primer and a J-beta primer mix characterized a second PCR of roughly 6 to 11 cycles. Using its own MiXCR run on the 5' RACE reads, TCRdb lists one record per CDR3 protein. This sample has 780,000 or so distinct CDR3 sequences; 20% to 25% occur once, and the top ten carry under 4.5%. As to this clonotype: Its cognate antigen is unknown.

Germline assignment: CDR1 PRHDT and CDR2 FYEKMQ (reference sequence). CDR3 length equals 13 residues. Trimming left V 2 bases short and J 7 bases short, with 11 bases between. The sample was also linked to a second study, of T cells of mothers and their children.

The rearrangement links TRBV13 to TRBJ1-1; D is perhaps TRBD1 (5 bases). Sequencing was performed on blood. This TCR was recovered from a boy aged 5 to 17 in good health. CDR3 region: CASSLQGGGEAFF. CDR3 coding DNA: TGTGCCAGCAGCTTACAGGGAGGCGGTGAAGCTTTCTTT.